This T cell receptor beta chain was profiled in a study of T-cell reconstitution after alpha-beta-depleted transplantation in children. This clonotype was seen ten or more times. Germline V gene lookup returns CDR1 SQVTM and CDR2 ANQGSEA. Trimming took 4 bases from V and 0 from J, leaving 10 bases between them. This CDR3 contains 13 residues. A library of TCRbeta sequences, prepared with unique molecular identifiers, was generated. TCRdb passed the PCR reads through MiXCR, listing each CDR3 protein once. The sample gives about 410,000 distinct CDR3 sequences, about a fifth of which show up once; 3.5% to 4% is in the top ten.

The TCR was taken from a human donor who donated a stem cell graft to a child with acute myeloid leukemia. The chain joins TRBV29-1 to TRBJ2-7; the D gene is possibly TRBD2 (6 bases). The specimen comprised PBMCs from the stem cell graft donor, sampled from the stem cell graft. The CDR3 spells CSVGDSGSYEQYF. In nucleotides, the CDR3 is TGCAGCGTTGGGGACTCCGGCTCCTACGAGCAGTACTTC.